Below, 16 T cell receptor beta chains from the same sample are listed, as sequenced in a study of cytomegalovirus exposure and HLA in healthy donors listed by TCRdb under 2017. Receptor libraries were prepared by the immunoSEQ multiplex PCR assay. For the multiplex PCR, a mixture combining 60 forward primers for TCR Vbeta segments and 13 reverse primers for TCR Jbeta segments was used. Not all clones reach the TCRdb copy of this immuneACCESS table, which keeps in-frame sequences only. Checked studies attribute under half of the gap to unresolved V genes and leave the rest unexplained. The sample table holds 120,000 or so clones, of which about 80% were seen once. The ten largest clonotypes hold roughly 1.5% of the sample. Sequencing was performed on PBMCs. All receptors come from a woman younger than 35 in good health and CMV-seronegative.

Here the CDR3 DNA reads TGTGCCAGCAGCTCGTGGTCTACGAGCTCCTACAATGAGCAGTTCTTC. Protein sequence: CASSSWSTSSYNEQFF. The chain has TRBV11-2 and TRBJ2-1; no definite D call. The V end was cut by 4 bases, the J end by 0 bases, with 13 bases between. This CDR3 contains 16 residues. From germline, CDR1 is SGHAT and CDR2 FQNNGV.

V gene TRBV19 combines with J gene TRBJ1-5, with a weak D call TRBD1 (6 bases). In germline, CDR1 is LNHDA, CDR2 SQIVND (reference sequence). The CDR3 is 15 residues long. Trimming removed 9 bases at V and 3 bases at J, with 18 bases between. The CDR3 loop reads CASGPQGTTNQPQHF. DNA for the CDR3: TGTGCCAGCGGACCCCAGGGGACGACCAATCAGCCCCAGCATTTT.

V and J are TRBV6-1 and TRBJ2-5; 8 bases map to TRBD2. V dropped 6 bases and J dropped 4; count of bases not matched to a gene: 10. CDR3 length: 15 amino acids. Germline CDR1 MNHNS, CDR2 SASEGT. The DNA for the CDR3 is TGTGCCAGCAGACAGCGGGAGTTGGGGGGAGAGACCCAGTACTTC. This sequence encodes CASRQRELGGETQYF.

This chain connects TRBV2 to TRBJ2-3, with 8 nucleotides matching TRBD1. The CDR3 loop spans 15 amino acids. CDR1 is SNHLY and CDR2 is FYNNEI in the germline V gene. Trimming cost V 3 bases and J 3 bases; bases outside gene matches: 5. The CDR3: CASSDQGARTDTQYF. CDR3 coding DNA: TGTGCCAGCAGTGACCAGGGGGCTCGGACAGATACGCAGTATTTT.

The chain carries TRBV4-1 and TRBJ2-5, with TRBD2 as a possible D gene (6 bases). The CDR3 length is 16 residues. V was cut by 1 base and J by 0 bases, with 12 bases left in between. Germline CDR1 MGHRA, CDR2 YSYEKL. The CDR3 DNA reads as TGCGCCAGCAGCCAAGTTAGTAGCGGCAACCAAGAGACCCAGTACTTC. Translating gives CASSQVSSGNQETQYF.

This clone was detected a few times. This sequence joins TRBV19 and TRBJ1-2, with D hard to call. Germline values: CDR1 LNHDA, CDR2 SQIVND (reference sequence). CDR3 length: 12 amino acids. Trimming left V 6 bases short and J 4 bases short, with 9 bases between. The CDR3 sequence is CASSEQSYGYTF. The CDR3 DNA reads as TGTGCCAGTAGCGAGCAATCCTATGGCTACACCTTC.

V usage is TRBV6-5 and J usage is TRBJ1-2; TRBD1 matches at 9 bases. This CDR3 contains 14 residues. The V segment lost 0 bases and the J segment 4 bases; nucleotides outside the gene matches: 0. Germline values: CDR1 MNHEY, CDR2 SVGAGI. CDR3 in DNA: TGTGCCAGCAGTTACTCGACAGGGGGCTATGGCTACACCTTC. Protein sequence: CASSYSTGGYGYTF.

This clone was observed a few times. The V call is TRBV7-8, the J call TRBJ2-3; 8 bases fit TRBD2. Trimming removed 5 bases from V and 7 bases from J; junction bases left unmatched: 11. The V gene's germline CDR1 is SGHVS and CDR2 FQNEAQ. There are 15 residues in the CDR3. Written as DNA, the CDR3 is TGTGCCAGCAGCCCCGGGGGACTAGGGAGTAATACGCAGTATTTT. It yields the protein CASSPGGLGSNTQYF.

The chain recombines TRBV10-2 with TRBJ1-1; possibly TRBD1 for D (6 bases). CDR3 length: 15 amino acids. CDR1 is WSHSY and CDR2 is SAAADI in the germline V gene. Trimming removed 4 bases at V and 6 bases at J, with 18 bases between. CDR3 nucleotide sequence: TGCGCCAGCAGTGGACCGGGACATCCCGTCGCTGAAGCTTTCTTT. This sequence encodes CASSGPGHPVAEAFF.

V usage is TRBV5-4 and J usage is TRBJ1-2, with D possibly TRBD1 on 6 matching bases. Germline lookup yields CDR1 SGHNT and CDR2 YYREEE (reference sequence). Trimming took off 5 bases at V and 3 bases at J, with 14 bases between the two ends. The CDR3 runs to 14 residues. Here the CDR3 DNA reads TGTGCCAGCAGTCGACAGGTTGAGGACTATGGCTACACCTTC. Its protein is CASSRQVEDYGYTF. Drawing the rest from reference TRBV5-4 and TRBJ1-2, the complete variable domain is ETGVTQSPTHLIKTRGQQVTLRCSSQSGHNTVSWYQQALGQGPQFIFQYYREEENGRGNFPPRFSGLQFPNYSSELNVNALELDDSALYLCASSRQVEDYGYTFGSGTRLTVV.

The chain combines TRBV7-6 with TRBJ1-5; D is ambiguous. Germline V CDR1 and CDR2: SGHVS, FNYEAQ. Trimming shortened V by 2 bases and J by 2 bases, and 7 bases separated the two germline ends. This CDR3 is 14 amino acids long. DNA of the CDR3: TGTGCCAGCAGCTTAACCCGGGGCAATCAGCCCCAGCATTTT. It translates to CASSLTRGNQPQHF. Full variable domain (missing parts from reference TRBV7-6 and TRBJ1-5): GAGVSQSPRYKVTKRGQDVALRCDPISGHVSLYWYRQALGQGPEFLTYFNYEAQQDKSGLPNDRFSAERPEGSISTLTIQRTEQRDSAMYRCASSLTRGNQPQHFGDGTRLSIL.

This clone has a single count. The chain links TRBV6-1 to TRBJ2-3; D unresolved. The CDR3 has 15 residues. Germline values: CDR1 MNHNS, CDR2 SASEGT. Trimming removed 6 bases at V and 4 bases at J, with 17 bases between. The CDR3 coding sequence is TGTGCCAGCAGGAAGACTCGGAGCGCGGCAGATACGCAGTATTTT. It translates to CASRKTRSAADTQYF.

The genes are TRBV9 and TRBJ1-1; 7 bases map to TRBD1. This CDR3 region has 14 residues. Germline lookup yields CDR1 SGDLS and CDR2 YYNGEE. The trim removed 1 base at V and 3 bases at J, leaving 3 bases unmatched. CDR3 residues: CASSVLGTDTEAFF. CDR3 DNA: TGTGCCAGCAGCGTATTGGGGACAGACACTGAAGCTTTCTTT.

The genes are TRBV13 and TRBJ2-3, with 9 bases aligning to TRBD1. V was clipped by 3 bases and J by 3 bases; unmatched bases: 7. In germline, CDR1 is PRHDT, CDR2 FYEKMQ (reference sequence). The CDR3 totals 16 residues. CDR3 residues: CASSFWDRDRTDTQYF. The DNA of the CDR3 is TGTGCCAGCAGCTTTTGGGACAGGGATCGTACAGATACGCAGTATTTT.

The CDR3 reads CASSLAGTYNEQFF. The CDR3 DNA sequence: TGTGCCAGCAGCTTAGCCGGGACCTACAATGAGCAGTTCTTC. The V call is TRBV7-9, the J call TRBJ2-1; D might be TRBD2 (5 bases). The CDR3 extends over 14 amino acids. Germline values: CDR1 SEHNR, CDR2 FQNEAQ (reference sequence). The germline V and J ends were trimmed by 0 bases and 2 bases, with 5 bases remaining between them.

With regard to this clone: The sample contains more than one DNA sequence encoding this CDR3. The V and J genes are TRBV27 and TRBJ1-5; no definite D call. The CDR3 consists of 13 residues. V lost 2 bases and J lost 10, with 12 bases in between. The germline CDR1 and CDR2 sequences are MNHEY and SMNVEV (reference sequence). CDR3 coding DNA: TGTGCCAGCAGTTTAAAGCACGTTTCACCCCAGCATTTT. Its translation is CASSLKHVSPQHF.